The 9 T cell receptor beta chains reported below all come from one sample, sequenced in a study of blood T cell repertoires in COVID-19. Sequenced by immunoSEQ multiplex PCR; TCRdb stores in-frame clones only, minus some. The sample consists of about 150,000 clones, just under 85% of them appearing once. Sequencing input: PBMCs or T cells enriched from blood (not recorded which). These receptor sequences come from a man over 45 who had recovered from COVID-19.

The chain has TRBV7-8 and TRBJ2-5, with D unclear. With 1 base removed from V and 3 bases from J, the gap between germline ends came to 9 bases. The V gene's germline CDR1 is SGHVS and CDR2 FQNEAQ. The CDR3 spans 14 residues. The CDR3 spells CASSLGATKETQYF. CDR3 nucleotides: TGTGCCAGCAGCTTAGGGGCCACCAAAGAGACCCAGTACTTC.

The CDR3 reads CSASPGQGSIRGQPQHF. In nucleotides, the CDR3 is TGCAGTGCTAGTCCTGGACAGGGAAGTATAAGGGGTCAGCCCCAGCATTTT. The genes are TRBV20-1 and TRBJ1-5; 8 nucleotides agree with TRBD1. The CDR3 extends over 17 amino acids. The germline V gene encodes CDR1 DFQATT and CDR2 SNEGSKA (reference sequence). V dropped 3 bases and J dropped 6; count of bases not matched to a gene: 16.

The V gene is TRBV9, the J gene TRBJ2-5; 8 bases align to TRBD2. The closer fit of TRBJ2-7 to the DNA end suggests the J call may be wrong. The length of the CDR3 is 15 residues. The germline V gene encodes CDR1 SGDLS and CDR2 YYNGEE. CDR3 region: CASSAYPGLEYEQYF. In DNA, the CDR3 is TGTGCCAGCAGCGCCTACCCGGGACTAGAGTACGAGCAGTACTTC.

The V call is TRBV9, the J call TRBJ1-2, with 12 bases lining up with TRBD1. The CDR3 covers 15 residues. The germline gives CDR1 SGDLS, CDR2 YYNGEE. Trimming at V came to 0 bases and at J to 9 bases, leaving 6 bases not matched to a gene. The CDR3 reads CASSVGDRGQGRYTF. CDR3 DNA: TGTGCCAGCAGCGTAGGGGACAGGGGGCAAGGTCGCTACACCTTC.

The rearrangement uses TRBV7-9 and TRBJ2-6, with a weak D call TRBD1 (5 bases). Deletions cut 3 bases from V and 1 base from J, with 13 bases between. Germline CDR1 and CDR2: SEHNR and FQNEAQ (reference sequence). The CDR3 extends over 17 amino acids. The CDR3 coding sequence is TGTGCCAGCAGCTTCAGGCAGGGATGGTCTGGGGCCAACGTCCTGACTTTC. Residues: CASSFRQGWSGANVLTF. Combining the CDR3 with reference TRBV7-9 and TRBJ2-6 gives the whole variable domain DTGVSQNPRHKITKRGQNVTFRCDPISEHNRLYWYRQTLGQGPEFLTYFQNEAQLEKSRLLSDRFSAERPKGSFSTLEIQRTEQGDSAMYLCASSFRQGWSGANVLTFGAGSRLTVL.

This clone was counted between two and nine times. CDR3 protein: CAISASRPGEGSNEKLFF. CDR3 nucleotides: TGTGCCATCAGTGCCTCCAGACCGGGGGAGGGTTCTAATGAAAAACTGTTTTTT. This chain links TRBV10-3 with TRBJ1-4; weak D call: TRBD1 (5 bases). In germline, CDR1 is ENHRY, CDR2 SYGVKD. The CDR3 has 18 amino acids. The ends were cut back, 4 bases at V and 3 bases at J, with 21 bases in the middle.

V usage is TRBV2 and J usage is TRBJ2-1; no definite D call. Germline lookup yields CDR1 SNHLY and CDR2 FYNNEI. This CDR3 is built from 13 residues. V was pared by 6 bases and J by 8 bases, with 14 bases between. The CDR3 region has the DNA TGTGCCAGCAGCCCCGACACGTTCGATGAGCAGTTCTTC. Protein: CASSPDTFDEQFF.

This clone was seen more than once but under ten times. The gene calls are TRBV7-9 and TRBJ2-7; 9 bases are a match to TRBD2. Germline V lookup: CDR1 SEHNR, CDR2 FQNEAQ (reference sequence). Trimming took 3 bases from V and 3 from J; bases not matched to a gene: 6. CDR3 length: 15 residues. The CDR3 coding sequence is TGTGCCAGCAGCTTGGGGGCTAGCGGGGTCTACGAGCAGTACTTC. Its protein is CASSLGASGVYEQYF.

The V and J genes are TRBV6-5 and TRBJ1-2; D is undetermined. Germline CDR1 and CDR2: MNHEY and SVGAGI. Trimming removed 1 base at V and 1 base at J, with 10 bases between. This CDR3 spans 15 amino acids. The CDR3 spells CASSYYTGSNYGYTF. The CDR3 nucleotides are TGTGCCAGCAGTTACTACACGGGGAGTAACTATGGCTACACCTTC.